This TCR beta chain was sequenced in a study of identical twins. Overall study results and limits: With beta out-of-frame sequences, excess sharing by twins was weaker. Twin sharing of out-of-frame TCR alpha was underestimated by models in monozygotic pairs. Analyses of zero insertions could be partly confounded by invariant MAIT and iNKT cells.

The CDR3 loop spans 14 amino acids. CDR1 SNHLY and CDR2 FYNNEI come from the germline V gene. Trimming cost V 5 bases and J 2 bases; bases outside gene matches: 4. A universal primer site was created by template switching, with the cDNA bearing unique molecular identifiers. MiXCR, run by TCRdb on the 5' RACE reads, gives a single entry per CDR3 protein. The sample lists just over 450,000 distinct CDR3 sequences; approximately 15% were seen once. Regarding this clonotype: Its antigen is not identified.

This sample was shared with a second study, whose subject was yellow fever vaccine responses in identical twins.

The origin of this receptor is a woman between 18 and 30 years old in good health. The chain uses TRBV2 and TRBJ2-3; 7 bases match TRBD2. Sample: CD4+ T cells sorted from blood. CDR3 residues: CASSSSGYTDTQYF. Here the CDR3 DNA reads TGTGCCAGCAGTTCTAGCGGCTACACAGATACGCAGTATTTT. The full variable domain, with the rest looked up from reference TRBV2 and TRBJ2-3, is EPEVTQTPSHQVTQMGQEVILRCVPISNHLYFYWYRQILGQKVEFLVSFYNNEISEKSEIFDDQFSVERPDGSNFTLKIRSTKLEDSAMYFCASSSSGYTDTQYFGPGTRLTVL.